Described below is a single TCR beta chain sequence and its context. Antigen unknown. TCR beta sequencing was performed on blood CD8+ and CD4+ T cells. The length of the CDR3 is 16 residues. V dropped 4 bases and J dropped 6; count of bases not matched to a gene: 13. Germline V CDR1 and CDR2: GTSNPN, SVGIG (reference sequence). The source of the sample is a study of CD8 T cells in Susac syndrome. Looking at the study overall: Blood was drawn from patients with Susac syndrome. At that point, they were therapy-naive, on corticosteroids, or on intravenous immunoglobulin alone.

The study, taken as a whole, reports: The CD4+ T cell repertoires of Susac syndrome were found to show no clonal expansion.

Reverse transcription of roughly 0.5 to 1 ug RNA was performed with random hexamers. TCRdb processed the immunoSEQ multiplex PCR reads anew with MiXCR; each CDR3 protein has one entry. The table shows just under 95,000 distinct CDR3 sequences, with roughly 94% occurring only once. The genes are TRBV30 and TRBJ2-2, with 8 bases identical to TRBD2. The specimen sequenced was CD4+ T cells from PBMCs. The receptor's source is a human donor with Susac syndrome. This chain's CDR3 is CAWTQGGRAGAGELFF. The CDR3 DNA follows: TGTGCCTGGACGCAGGGCGGTAGAGCGGGGGCCGGGGAGCTGTTTTTT.